This TCR beta chain originates from a study of blood T cells in healthy people across ages. This clonotype was counted a few times. V trimming: 2 bases; J trimming: 7 bases; junction bases outside the gene matches: 6. Per germline, CDR1 SGHVS and CDR2 FQNEAQ. The CDR3 consists of 15 residues. Alongside a J-beta primer mix, a sample-barcoded 5' primer served in a second PCR lasting about 7 to 12 cycles. TCRdb re-called the 5' RACE reads through MiXCR, storing one row per CDR3 protein. The sample lists more than 650,000 distinct CDR3 sequences, 20% to 30% occurring once. Separately, the same data were catalogued under a study of T cells of mothers and their children.

The sequenced material came from blood. This chain connects TRBV7-8 to TRBJ2-7; 12 bases map to TRBD2. The TCR was taken from a boy aged 10-17 years in good health. CDR3 sequence reads: CASSLLAGGPGEQYF. CDR3 DNA sequence: TGTGCCAGCAGCTTACTAGCGGGAGGGCCGGGTGAGCAGTACTTC.